This T cell receptor beta chain is from a study of shared clonotypes between healthy human individuals. Original processing methods: Junction-only sequences without quality scores came from ImmunoSEQ, so filtering differed. Only in-frame clones appear in the TCRdb table, and some are missing; sequencing was by immunoSEQ multiplex PCR. The D gene and trimming were derived from the DNA, and the V and J assignments and clone size from that table. The table shows some 790,000 clones, with 72% occurring only once. As concerns this clone: Its antigen is not identified.

The CDR3 has 14 residues. V lost 5 bases and J lost 0, with 10 bases in between. The germline V gene has CDR1 LNHDA and CDR2 SQIVND (reference sequence). Study-wide findings and caveats: The genetic and exposure-history diversity represented was limited by few donors.

This receptor was identified in a woman in her 30s in good health. The sample was memory CD4+ T cells sorted from blood. Described subset: CD45RA-negative fraction. The rearrangement links TRBV19 to TRBJ1-2; D is unclear. CDR3 DNA: TGTGCCAGTAGTGTGGGGTGGGCTAACTATGGCTACACCTTC. It specifies CASSVGWANYGYTF.